The T cell receptor (beta chain) under discussion was sequenced for a study of T cell repertoires in cytomegalovirus infection. There are 19 residues in the CDR3. CDR1 and CDR2 (germline): SGHVS, FQNEAQ. V dropped 1 base and J dropped 0 bases, with 16 bases sitting between them. In its sample, this clonotype was seen many times. What it recognizes is unknown. A single record per CDR3 protein comes from TCRdb applying MiXCR to the reads. The table lists 700,000 to 900,000 distinct CDR3 sequences, roughly 29% of them singletons. V usage is TRBV7-8 and J usage is TRBJ2-6; perhaps TRBD1 as D (6 bases). The sequencing used cultured CD8+ T cells from PBMCs, collected from culture after CMV antigen stimulation. This TCR derives from a human donor in good health (CMV status not recorded). Some clones in this sample may be carry-over from other donors' samples. CDR3 sequence: CASSLVRGRYFSGANVLTF. DNA for the CDR3: TGTGCCAGCAGCTTAGTCAGGGGCAGGTATTTCTCTGGGGCCAACGTCCTGACTTTC.